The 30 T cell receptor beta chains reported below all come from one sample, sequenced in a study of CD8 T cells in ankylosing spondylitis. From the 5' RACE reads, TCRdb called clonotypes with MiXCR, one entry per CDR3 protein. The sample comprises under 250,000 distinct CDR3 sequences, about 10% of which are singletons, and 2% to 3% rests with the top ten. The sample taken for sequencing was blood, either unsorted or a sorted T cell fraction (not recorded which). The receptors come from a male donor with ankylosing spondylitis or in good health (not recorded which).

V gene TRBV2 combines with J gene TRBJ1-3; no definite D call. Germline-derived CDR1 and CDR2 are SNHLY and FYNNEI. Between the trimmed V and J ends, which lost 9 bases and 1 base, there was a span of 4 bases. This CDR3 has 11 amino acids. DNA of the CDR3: TGTGCCAGGGGATCTGGAAACACCATATATTTT. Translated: CARGSGNTIYF. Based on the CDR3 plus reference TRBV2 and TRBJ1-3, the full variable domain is EPEVTQTPSHQVTQMGQEVILRCVPISNHLYFYWYRQILGQKVEFLVSFYNNEISEKSEIFDDQFSVERPDGSNFTLKIRSTKLEDSAMYFCARGSGNTIYFGEGSWLTVV.

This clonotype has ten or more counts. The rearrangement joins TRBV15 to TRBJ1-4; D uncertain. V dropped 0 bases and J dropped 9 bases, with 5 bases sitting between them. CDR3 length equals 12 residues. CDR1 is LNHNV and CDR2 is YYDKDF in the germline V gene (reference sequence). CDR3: CATSREVQKLFF. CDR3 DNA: TGTGCCACCAGCAGAGAGGTGCAAAAACTGTTTTTT.

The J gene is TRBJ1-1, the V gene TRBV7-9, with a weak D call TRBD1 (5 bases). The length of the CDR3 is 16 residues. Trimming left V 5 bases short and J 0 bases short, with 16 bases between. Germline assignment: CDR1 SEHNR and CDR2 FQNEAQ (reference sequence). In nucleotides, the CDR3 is TGTGCCAGCAGCCCCCGGGGGACCTTTATGAACACTGAAGCTTTCTTT. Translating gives CASSPRGTFMNTEAFF.

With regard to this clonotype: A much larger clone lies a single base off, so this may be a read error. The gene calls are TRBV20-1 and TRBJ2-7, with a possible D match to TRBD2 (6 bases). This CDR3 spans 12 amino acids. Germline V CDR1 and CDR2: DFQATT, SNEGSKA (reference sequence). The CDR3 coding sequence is TGCAGTGCTAGCGGGAGTTACTACGAGCAGTGCTTC. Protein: CSASGSYYEQCF.

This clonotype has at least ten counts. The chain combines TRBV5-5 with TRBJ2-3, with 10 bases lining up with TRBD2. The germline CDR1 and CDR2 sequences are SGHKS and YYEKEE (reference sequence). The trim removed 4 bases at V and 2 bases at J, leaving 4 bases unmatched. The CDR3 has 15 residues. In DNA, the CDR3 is TGTGCCAGCAGCGGGACTAGCGCCCTCACAGATACGCAGTATTTT. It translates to CASSGTSALTDTQYF.

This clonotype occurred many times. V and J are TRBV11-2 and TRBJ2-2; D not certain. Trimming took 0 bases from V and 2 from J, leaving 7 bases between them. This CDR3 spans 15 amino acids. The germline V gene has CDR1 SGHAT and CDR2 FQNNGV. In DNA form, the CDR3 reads TGTGCCAGCAGCTTAGATCTCATCAACACCGGGGAGCTGTTTTTT. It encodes CASSLDLINTGELFF.

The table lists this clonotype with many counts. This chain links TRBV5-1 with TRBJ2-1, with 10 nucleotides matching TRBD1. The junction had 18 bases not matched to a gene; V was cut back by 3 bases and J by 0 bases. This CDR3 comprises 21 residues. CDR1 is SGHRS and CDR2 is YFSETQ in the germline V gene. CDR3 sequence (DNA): TGCGCCAGCAGCTCGGGACAGGGGCCAAATCGAGAATCGAGCTCCTACAATGAGCAGTTCTTC. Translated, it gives CASSSGQGPNRESSSYNEQFF.

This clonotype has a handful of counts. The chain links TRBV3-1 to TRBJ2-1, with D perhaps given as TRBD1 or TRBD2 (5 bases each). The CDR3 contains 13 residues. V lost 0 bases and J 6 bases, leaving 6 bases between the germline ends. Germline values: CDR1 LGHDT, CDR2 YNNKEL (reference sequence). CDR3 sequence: CASSQEGVNEQFF. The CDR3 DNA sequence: TGTGCCAGCAGCCAAGAGGGGGTCAATGAGCAGTTCTTC.

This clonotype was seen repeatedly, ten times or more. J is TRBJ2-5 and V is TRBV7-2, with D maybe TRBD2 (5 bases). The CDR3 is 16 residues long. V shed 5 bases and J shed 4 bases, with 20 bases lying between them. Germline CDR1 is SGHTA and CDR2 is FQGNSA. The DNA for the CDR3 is TGTGCCAGCAGCCCCCAGTCACTAGATGGAGGAGAGACCCAGTACTTC. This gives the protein CASSPQSLDGGETQYF.

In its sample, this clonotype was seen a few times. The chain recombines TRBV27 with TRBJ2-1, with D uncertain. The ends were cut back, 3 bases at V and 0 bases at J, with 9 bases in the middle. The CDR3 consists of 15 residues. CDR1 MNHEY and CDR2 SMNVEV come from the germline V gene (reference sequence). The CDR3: CASSFSLSSYNEQFF. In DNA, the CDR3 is TGTGCCAGCAGTTTTTCCTTGAGCTCCTACAATGAGCAGTTCTTC.

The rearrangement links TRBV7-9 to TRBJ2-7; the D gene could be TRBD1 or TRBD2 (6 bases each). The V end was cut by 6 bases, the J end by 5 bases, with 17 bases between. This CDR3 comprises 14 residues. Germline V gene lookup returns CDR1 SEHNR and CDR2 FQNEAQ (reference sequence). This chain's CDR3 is CASSDLGGADEQYF. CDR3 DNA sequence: TGTGCCAGCAGTGATCTGGGGGGCGCGGACGAGCAGTACTTC.

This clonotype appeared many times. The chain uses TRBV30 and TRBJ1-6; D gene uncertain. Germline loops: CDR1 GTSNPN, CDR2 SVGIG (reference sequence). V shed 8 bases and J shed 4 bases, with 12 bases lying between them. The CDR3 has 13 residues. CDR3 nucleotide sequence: TGTGCCCACGCCAATGATTATAATTCACCCCTCCACTTT. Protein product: CAHANDYNSPLHF.

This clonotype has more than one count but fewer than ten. For the CDR3, the DNA is TGCAGTGCTAGAGATCCGGGAAAGGGGGTCTCCTACAATGAGCAGTTCTTC. Its translation is CSARDPGKGVSYNEQFF. V gene TRBV20-1 combines with J gene TRBJ2-1, with D perhaps TRBD1 (6 bases). V was pared by 0 bases and J by 0 bases, with 15 bases between. The CDR3 runs 17 residues. Germline CDR1 and CDR2: DFQATT and SNEGSKA (reference sequence).

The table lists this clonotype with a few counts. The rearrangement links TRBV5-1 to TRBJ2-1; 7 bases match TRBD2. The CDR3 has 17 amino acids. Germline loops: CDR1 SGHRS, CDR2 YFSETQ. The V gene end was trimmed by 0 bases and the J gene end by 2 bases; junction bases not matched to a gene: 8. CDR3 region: CASSLGNSAGAYNEQFF. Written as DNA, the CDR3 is TGCGCCAGCAGCTTGGGTAACAGCGCGGGGGCCTACAATGAGCAGTTCTTC.

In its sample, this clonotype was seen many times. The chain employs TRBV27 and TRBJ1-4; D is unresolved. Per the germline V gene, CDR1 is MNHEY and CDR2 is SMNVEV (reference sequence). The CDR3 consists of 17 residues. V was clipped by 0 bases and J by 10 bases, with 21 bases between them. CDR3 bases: TGTGCCAGCAGTTTATCCCCTCTGGGCCCGCTGAACGGAAAACTGTTTTTT. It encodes CASSLSPLGPLNGKLFF.

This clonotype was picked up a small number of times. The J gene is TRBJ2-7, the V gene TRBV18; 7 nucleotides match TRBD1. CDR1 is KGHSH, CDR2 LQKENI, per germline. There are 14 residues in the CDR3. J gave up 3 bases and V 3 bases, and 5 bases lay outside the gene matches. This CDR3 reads CASSPAGGYYEQYF. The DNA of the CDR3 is TGTGCCAGCTCACCCGCAGGGGGTTACTACGAGCAGTACTTC.

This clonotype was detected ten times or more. This CDR3 reads CASSSGQGAYEQYF. The CDR3 nucleotides read TGCGCCAGCAGCAGTGGGCAGGGGGCCTACGAGCAGTACTTC. The V call is TRBV5-1, the J call TRBJ2-7, with 7 bases that match TRBD1. The CDR3 sequence is 14 residues long. Germline CDR1 SGHRS, CDR2 YFSETQ. V shed 4 bases, J shed 2 bases, and the junction held 6 bases outside the gene matches.

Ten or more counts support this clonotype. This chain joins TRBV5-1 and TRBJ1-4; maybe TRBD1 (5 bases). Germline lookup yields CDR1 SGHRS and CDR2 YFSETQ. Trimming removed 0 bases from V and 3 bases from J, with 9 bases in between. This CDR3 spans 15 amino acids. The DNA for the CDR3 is TGCGCCAGCAGCTTGGGCGGACAACCTAATGAAAAACTGTTTTTT. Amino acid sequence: CASSLGGQPNEKLFF. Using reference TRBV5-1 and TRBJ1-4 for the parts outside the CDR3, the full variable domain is KAGVTQTPRYLIKTRGQQVTLSCSPISGHRSVSWYQQTPGQGLQFLFEYFSETQRNKGNFPGRFSGRQFSNSRSEMNVSTLELGDSALYLCASSLGGQPNEKLFFGSGTQLSVL.

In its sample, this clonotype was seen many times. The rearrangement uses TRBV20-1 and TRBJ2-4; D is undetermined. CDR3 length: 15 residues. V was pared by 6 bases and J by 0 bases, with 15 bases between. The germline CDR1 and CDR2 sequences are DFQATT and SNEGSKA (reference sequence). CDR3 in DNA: TGCAGTGCGGTCCCGGCGGACCTAGCCAAAAACATTCAGTACTTC. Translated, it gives CSAVPADLAKNIQYF.

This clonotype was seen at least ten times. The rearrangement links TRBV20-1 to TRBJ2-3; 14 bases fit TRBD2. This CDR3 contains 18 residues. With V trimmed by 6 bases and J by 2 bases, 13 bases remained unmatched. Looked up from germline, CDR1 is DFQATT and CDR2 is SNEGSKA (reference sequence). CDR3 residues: CSASLSTSGREHTDTQYF. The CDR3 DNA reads TGCAGTGCCTCCCTTTCGACTAGCGGGAGGGAACACACAGATACGCAGTATTTT.

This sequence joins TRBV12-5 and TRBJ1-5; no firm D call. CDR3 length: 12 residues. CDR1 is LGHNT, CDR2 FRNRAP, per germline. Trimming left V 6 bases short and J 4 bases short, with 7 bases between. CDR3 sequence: CASGFPNQPQHF. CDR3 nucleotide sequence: TGTGCTAGTGGCTTTCCGAATCAGCCCCAGCATTTT.

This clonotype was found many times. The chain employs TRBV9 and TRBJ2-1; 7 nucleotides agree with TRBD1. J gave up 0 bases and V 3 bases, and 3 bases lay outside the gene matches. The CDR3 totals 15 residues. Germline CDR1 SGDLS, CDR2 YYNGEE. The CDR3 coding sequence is TGTGCCAGCAGCGCACAGGGGAGCTCCTACAATGAGCAGTTCTTC. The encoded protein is CASSAQGSSYNEQFF.

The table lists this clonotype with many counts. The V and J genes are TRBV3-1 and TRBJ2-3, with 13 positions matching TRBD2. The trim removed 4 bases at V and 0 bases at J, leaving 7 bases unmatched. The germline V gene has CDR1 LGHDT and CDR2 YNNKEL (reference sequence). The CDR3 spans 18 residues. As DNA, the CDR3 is TGTGCCAGCAGCCGGACTAGCGGGGGTCAAACTAGCACAGATACGCAGTATTTT. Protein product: CASSRTSGGQTSTDTQYF.

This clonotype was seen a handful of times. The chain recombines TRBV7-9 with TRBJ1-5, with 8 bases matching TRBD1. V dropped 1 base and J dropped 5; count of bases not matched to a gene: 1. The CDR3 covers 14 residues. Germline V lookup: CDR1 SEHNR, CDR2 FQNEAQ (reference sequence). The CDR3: CASSLGQGYQPQHF. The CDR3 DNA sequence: TGTGCCAGCAGCTTAGGACAGGGGTATCAGCCCCAGCATTTT.

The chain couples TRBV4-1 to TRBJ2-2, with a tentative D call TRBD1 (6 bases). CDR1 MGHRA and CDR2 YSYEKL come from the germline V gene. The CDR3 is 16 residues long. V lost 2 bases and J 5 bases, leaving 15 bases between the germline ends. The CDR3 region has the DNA TGCGCCAGCAGCCAAACGAGGGGGAGAGGGACCGGGGAGCTGTTTTTT. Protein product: CASSQTRGRGTGELFF.

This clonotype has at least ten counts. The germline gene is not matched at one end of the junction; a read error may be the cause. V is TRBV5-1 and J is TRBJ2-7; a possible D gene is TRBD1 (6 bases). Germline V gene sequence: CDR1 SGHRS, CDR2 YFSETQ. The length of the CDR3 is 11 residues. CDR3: CASSNREEQYF. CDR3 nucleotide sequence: TGTGCCAGCAGTAACAGGGAGGAGCAGTACTTC.

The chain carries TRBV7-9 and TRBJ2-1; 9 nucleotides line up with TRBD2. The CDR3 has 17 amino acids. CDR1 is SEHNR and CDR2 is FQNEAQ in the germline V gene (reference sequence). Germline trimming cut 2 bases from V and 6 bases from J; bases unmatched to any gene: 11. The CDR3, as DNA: TGTGCCAGCAGCTTAAGTACAGCGGGAGGCAGGGCCAATGAGCAGTTCTTC. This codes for CASSLSTAGGRANEQFF.

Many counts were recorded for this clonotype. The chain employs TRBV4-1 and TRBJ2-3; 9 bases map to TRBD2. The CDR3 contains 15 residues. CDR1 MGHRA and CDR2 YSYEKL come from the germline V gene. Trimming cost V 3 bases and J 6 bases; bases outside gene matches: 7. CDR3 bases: TGCGCCAGCAGCCAGCTTAGCGGGGGACTTGATACGCAGTATTTT. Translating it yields CASSQLSGGLDTQYF.

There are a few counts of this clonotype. This chain's CDR3 is CASSYVGTLLFF. The CDR3 nucleotides are TGTGCCAGCAGTTACGTAGGGACCTTACTGTTTTTT. The chain is built from TRBV6-2 or TRBV6-3 and TRBJ1-4, with TRBD1 as a possible D gene (5 bases). Germline CDR1 and CDR2: MNHEY and SVGEGT. V lost 2 bases and J 13 bases, leaving 11 bases between the germline ends. CDR3 length: 12 residues.

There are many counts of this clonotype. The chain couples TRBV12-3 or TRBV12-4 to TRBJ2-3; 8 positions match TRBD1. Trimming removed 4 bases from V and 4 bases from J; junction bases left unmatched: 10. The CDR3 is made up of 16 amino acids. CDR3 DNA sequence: TGTGCCAGCAGTTCCCCCTTGGAGACAGGGGCAGATACGCAGTATTTT. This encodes CASSSPLETGADTQYF.